The 11 T cell receptor beta chains given below trace back to one sample, sequenced in a study of CD8 T cells in Susac syndrome. The authors reverse transcribed roughly 0.45 to 1 ug RNA with random hexamers. Via MiXCR, TCRdb re-called the immunoSEQ multiplex PCR reads, giving one row per CDR3 protein. The sample gives some 200,000 distinct CDR3 sequences, roughly nine tenths of which show up once; about 0.15% is in the top ten. The sample consisted of CD8+ T cells from PBMCs. All receptors derive from a human donor with multiple sclerosis.

The chain employs TRBV9 and TRBJ1-1, with TRBD1 identical over 9 bases. CDR3 size: 13 residues. In germline, CDR1 is SGDLS, CDR2 YYNGEE. V gave up 7 bases and J gave up 1 base; unmatched junction bases: 2. The CDR3 loop reads CASGTGWNTEAFF. The CDR3 DNA reads as TGTGCCAGCGGGACAGGGTGGAACACTGAAGCTTTCTTT.

Here the CDR3 DNA reads TGTGCCAGCACCGCGACAGGGGGCGGGTGGAATGGCTACACCTTC. It yields the protein CASTATGGGWNGYTF. The rearrangement joins TRBV12-3 or TRBV12-4 to TRBJ1-2; TRBD1 agrees at 10 bases. This CDR3 has 15 amino acids. After removal of 7 bases from V and 6 bases from J, the junction contained 11 bases not matched to a gene.

This clonotype was observed once. The J gene is TRBJ2-7, the V gene TRBV30; 10 bases agree with TRBD1. Germline V gene data show CDR1 as GTSNPN and CDR2 as SVGIG (reference sequence). The CDR3 totals 15 residues. The V and J ends lost 0 bases and 6 bases, in that order; junction bases with no gene match: 8. As DNA, the CDR3 is TGTGCCTGGAGTGTTTTGACAGGGGGCCAAAGCGAGCAGTACTTC. As protein: CAWSVLTGGQSEQYF. Full variable domain (remainder filled in from reference TRBV30 and TRBJ2-7): SQTIHQWPATLVQPVGSPLSLECTVEGTSNPNLYWYRQAAGRGLQLLFYSVGIGQISSEVPQNLSASRPQDRQFILSSKKLLLSDSGFYLCAWSVLTGGQSEQYFGPGTRLTVT.

This clonotype was observed once. Its ends do not fully match the called genes, so a read error is possible. The chain employs TRBV29-1 and TRBJ2-7; D remains unclear. This CDR3 has 11 amino acids. The germline gives CDR1 SQVTM, CDR2 ANQGSEA. CDR3 residues: CSVKDNYEQYF. The CDR3 DNA is TGCAGCGTTAAAGACAACTACGAGCAGTACTTC.

This chain connects TRBV4-1 to TRBJ1-2; 8 nucleotides line up with TRBD1. The CDR3 spans 19 residues. Germline CDR1 MGHRA, CDR2 YSYEKL. Germline trimming cut 0 bases from V and 2 bases from J; bases unmatched to any gene: 14. As DNA, the CDR3 is TGCGCCAGCAGCCAAGATCAGGGGACAGGAAGAGGGAAGAACTATGGCTACACCTTC. Translating it yields CASSQDQGTGRGKNYGYTF.

The chain has TRBV30 and TRBJ2-1; the match to TRBD2 covers 8 bases. The germline V gene encodes CDR1 GTSNPN and CDR2 SVGIG (reference sequence). CDR3 size: 14 residues. J gave up 6 bases and V 2 bases, and 6 bases lay outside the gene matches. DNA of the CDR3: TGTGCCTGGAGTTGGGGACTAGTAGGCAATGAGCAGTTCTTC. This codes for CAWSWGLVGNEQFF.

The chain couples TRBV7-9 to TRBJ2-7; 7 bases fit TRBD1. V was pared by 3 bases and J by 3 bases, with 8 bases of the junction left unmatched. The CDR3 has 15 amino acids. Germline V gives CDR1 SEHNR, CDR2 FQNEAQ (reference sequence). DNA for the CDR3: TGTGCCAGCAGCTTTTCCGAGACAGGGATCTACGAGCAGTACTTC. Residues: CASSFSETGIYEQYF.

The genes are TRBV6-4 and TRBJ2-1, with D possibly TRBD1 on 6 matching bases. Trimming removed 4 bases at V and 6 bases at J, with 13 bases between. The CDR3 totals 14 residues. CDR1 MRHNA and CDR2 SNTAGT come from the germline V gene. CDR3 loop: CASSVGQTSNEQFF. CDR3 nucleotide sequence: TGTGCCAGCAGTGTAGGACAGACTTCCAATGAGCAGTTCTTC.

This clonotype came up once. The genes are TRBV6-5 and TRBJ2-5; D unclear. V lost 2 bases to trimming and J lost 9 bases, with 16 bases between them. Germline V lookup: CDR1 MNHEY, CDR2 SVGAGI. The CDR3 has 14 amino acids. Here the CDR3 DNA reads TGTGCCAGCAGTTACGCCAGCCTACCCCGATCCCAGTACTTC. Protein: CASSYASLPRSQYF.

The count of this clonotype is one. The chain links TRBV11-1 to TRBJ2-1; D might be TRBD1 or TRBD2, each matching 6 bases. The CDR3 runs to 16 residues. V dropped 5 bases and J dropped 5 bases, with 19 bases sitting between them. Germline CDR1 is SGHAT and CDR2 is FQDESV (reference sequence). The CDR3 DNA follows: TGTGCCAGCAGCGTATACAGGGTCGGAGGGGACAATGAGCAGTTCTTC. It encodes CASSVYRVGGDNEQFF.

The chain has TRBV27 and TRBJ2-7; D remains ambiguous. The CDR3 spans 13 residues. In germline, CDR1 is MNHEY, CDR2 SMNVEV (reference sequence). V lost 5 bases and J lost 6, with 14 bases in between. CDR3 protein: CASSPAVLSEQYF. The CDR3 region has the DNA TGTGCCAGCAGTCCCGCGGTACTGAGCGAGCAGTACTTC.